Below, one TCR beta chain is given with its context. The antigen is unknown. The sample originates from a study of cytomegalovirus exposure and HLA in healthy donors. Whole-study findings and limits: Researchers reported that three CMV-associated chains were confirmed in vitro as CMV antigen-specific.

Primers for the PCR totalled 60 Vbeta and 13 Jbeta. The authors' processing: Later work found approximately 80 million unique TCR beta chains, with approximately 12 million shared. Clones were read by immunoSEQ multiplex PCR, and TCRdb kept only the in-frame ones, dropping some. For V, J and clone size, that table is used; D and trimming come from the DNA. The top ten hold around 20% of the sample, which has 80,000 or so clones, 70% to 85% seen once. This CDR3 spans 16 amino acids. The V end was cut by 2 bases, the J end by 3 bases, with 14 bases between. CDR1 and CDR2 from the germline V gene are MNHEY and SVGAGI.

J is TRBJ2-4 and V is TRBV6-5; maybe TRBD1 (5 bases). The sequenced sample consisted of PBMCs. This clonotype was sampled from a man aged 25-45 years in good health and CMV-seropositive. CDR3 loop: CASSYDRGMGKNIQYF. For the CDR3, the DNA is TGTGCCAGCAGTTACGATAGGGGAATGGGCAAAAACATTCAGTACTTC.